Listed here is a single T cell receptor beta chain. Its antigen is not known. The data derive from a study of naive and memory T cell subsets. Both TRBC1 and TRBC2 were covered by a beta constant-region primer of two equimolar oligonucleotides. Four rounds of PCR amplified the ligated cDNA using nested alpha and beta constant-region primers plus SP2. TCRdb used MiXCR to reprocess the UMI-ligation and nested PCR reads, holding one entry per CDR3 protein. Of some 110,000 distinct CDR3 sequences in the sample, 35% to 40% were seen once. General study points: Between naive and memory subsets, TCR abundance power law exponents differed. Each distinct alpha or beta sequence counts as one clonotype.

The germline gives CDR1 DFQATT, CDR2 SNEGSKA (reference sequence). This CDR3 comprises 14 residues. Trimming took off 2 bases at V and 0 bases at J, with 9 bases between the two ends. The chain recombines TRBV20-1 with TRBJ2-3; D is undetermined. This TCR was sampled from a human donor in good health. The material sequenced was central memory CD4+ T cells from blood. CDR3 in amino acids: CSARRLTSTDTQYF. CDR3 DNA: TGCAGTGCTAGACGGCTAACTAGCACAGATACGCAGTATTTT.